This TCR beta chain was captured in a study of PD-L1 blockade in urothelial cancer. Study at large: Beginning in the mid-2010s, patients received atezolizumab, given as 1,200 mg intravenously every 3 weeks. Analysis of the blood was performed 3 weeks (second dose) and 6 weeks after treatment start. Typically, measured as a median, blood samples had 140,000 or so T cells.

V was clipped by 2 bases and J by 3 bases; unmatched bases: 5. The CDR3 contains 16 residues. Germline V CDR1 and CDR2: SGHKS, YYEKEE (reference sequence). Data came from immunoSEQ multiplex PCR; TCRdb stores just in-frame clones and leaves some out. The data contain some 28,000 clones, around 75% of them seen just once; the ten biggest clones take up under 2.5%. The TCR originated in a man aged 50 to 59 with urothelial cancer. The sequencing here drew on PBMCs, taken around atezolizumab (anti-PD-L1) treatment. The chain has TRBV5-5 and TRBJ2-1, with TRBD1 matching 10 bases. CDR3 residues: CASSFIGDRGYNEQFF. For the CDR3, the DNA is TGTGCCAGCAGCTTTATTGGGGACAGGGGCTACAATGAGCAGTTCTTC.